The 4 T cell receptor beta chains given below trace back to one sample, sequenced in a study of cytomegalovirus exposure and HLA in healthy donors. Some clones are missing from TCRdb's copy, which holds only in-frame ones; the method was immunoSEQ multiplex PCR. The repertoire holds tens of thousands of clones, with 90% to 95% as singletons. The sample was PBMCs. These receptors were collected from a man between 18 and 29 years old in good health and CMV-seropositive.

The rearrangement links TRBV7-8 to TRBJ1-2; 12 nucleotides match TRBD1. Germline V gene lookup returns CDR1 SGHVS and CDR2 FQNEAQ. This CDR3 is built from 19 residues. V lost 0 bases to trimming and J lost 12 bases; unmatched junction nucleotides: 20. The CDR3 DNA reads TGTGCCAGCAGCTTAGCGTTATACACAGGGGGACAGGGGGCGTCATTAAACACCTTC. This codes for CASSLALYTGGQGASLNTF.

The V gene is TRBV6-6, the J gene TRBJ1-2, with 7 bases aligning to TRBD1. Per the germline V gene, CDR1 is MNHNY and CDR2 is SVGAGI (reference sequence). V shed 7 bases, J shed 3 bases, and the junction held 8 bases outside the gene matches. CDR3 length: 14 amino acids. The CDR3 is CASTLMGTDYGYTF. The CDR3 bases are TGTGCCAGCACCCTGATGGGGACAGACTATGGCTACACCTTC.

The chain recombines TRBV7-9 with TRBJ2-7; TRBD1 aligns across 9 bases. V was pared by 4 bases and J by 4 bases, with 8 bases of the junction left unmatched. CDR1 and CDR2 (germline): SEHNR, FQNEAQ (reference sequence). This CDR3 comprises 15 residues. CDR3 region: CASSSRDRAEYEQYF. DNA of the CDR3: TGTGCCAGCAGCTCCCGGGACAGGGCCGAATACGAGCAGTACTTC.

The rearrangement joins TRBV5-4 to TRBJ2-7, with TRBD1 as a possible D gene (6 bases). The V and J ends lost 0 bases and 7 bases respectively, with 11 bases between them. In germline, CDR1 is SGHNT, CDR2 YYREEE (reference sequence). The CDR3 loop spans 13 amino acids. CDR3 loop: CASSLVPGEEQYF. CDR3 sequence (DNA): TGTGCCAGCAGCTTGGTTCCAGGGGAAGAGCAGTACTTC.